A selection of T cell receptor beta chains follows, all from one sample in a study of PD-1 blockade in classical Hodgkin lymphoma. Only in-frame clones appear in the TCRdb table, and some are missing; sequencing was by immunoSEQ multiplex PCR. The data hold approximately 57,000 clones, with 75% to 95% observed a single time. Sequenced here: peripheral blood mononuclear cells (PBMCs), sampled before the second cycle of nivolumab. All receptors come from a human donor with classical Hodgkin lymphoma. CDR3s include the opening cysteine and the closing phenylalanine or tryptophan. The D gene is left open where the match is weak. Clone size, where shown, is once, few, many, or a class for clones that have expanded.

d_gene: NA
v_gene: TRBV2
j_gene: TRBJ1-4
abundance: NA
CDR3nt: TGTGCCAGCAGTGATATAGTCCAGATGAATGAAAAACTGTTTTTT
CDR3aa: CASSDIVQMNEKLFF

d_gene: NA
v_gene: TRBV2
j_gene: TRBJ1-4
abundance: NA
CDR3nt: TGTGCCAGCAGTGAGGTTAAGGGGATTCAGGCTAATGAAAAACTGTTTTTT
CDR3aa: CASSEVKGIQANEKLFF

d_gene: NA
v_gene: TRBV19
j_gene: TRBJ2-1
abundance: NA
CDR3nt: TGTGCCCTGCAGGCGCCGGGTACGAATGAGCAGTTCTTC
CDR3aa: CALQAPGTNEQFF

d_gene: NA
v_gene: TRBV27
j_gene: TRBJ1-1
abundance: NA
CDR3nt: TGTGCCAGCAGTTCCAACAGCCCCCCTATGAACACTGAAGCTTTCTTT
CDR3aa: CASSSNSPPMNTEAFF

d_gene: TRBD2
v_gene: TRBV7-6
j_gene: TRBJ2-3
abundance: once
CDR3nt: TGTGCCAGCAGCTTCTTTAGCGGGAGCACAGATACGCAGTATTTT
CDR3aa: CASSFFSGSTDTQYF

d_gene: TRBD1
v_gene: TRBV19
j_gene: TRBJ1-1
abundance: NA
CDR3nt: TGTGCCAGTAGTATCAGGGGGCTCGGGAACACTGAAGCTTTCTTT
CDR3aa: CASSIRGLGNTEAFF

d_gene: TRBD2
v_gene: TRBV28
j_gene: TRBJ2-1
abundance: once
CDR3nt: TGTGCCAGCAGTGTCGGGACTAGCTCGGGCAATGAGCAGTTCTTC
CDR3aa: CASSVGTSSGNEQFF

d_gene: NA
v_gene: TRBV6-5
j_gene: TRBJ2-5
abundance: NA
CDR3nt: TGTGCCAGCAGGCTTGGACATTTAGAAGAGACCCAGTACTTC
CDR3aa: CASRLGHLEETQYF

d_gene: NA
v_gene: TRBV27
j_gene: TRBJ1-2
abundance: NA
CDR3nt: TGTGCCAGCAGTTTAAGAGTCCCGGGTCAGGGAGGGAACTATGGCTACACCTTC
CDR3aa: CASSLRVPGQGGNYGYTF

d_gene: NA
v_gene: TRBV4-2
j_gene: TRBJ2-2
abundance: NA
CDR3nt: TGTGCCAGCAGCCAAGATAGGGGGATAACAGCCGGGGAGCTGTTTTTT
CDR3aa: CASSQDRGITAGELFF

d_gene: NA
v_gene: TRBV25-1
j_gene: TRBJ1-5
abundance: NA
CDR3nt: TGTGCCAGCAGTGAACCCGGGTGGGGCAATCAGCCCCAGCATTTT
CDR3aa: CASSEPGWGNQPQHF

d_gene: TRBD2
v_gene: TRBV2
j_gene: TRBJ2-1
abundance: NA
CDR3nt: TGTGCCAGCACCTCCGGGACTAGCGTCATTGAGCAGTTCTTC
CDR3aa: CASTSGTSVIEQFF

d_gene: TRBD2
v_gene: TRBV5-6
j_gene: TRBJ2-5
abundance: NA
CDR3nt: TGTGCCAGCACTACGGGGGGCCAAGAGACCCAGTACTTC
CDR3aa: CASTTGGQETQYF

d_gene: NA
v_gene: TRBV27
j_gene: TRBJ2-1
abundance: NA
CDR3nt: TGTGCCAGCAGGCAGGAGGGCTACAATGAGCAGTTCTTC
CDR3aa: CASRQEGYNEQFF

d_gene: TRBD1
v_gene: TRBV19
j_gene: TRBJ2-7
abundance: NA
CDR3nt: TGTGCCAGTAGTCCAAAGGGAAGGACAGGCGTCTACGAGCAGTACTTC
CDR3aa: CASSPKGRTGVYEQYF

d_gene: NA
v_gene: TRBV27
j_gene: TRBJ2-2
abundance: once
CDR3nt: TGTGCCAGCGGGGAAACGAACACCGGGGAGCTGTTTTTT
CDR3aa: CASGETNTGELFF

d_gene: NA
v_gene: TRBV4-3
j_gene: TRBJ2-1
abundance: NA
CDR3nt: TGCGCCAGCAGCCAGGACTCTTGGAGCTCCTACAATGAGCAGTTCTTC
CDR3aa: CASSQDSWSSYNEQFF

d_gene: NA
v_gene: TRBV9
j_gene: TRBJ2-2
abundance: NA
CDR3nt: TGTGCCAGCAGCTCAGACAACACCGGGGAGCTGTTTTTT
CDR3aa: CASSSDNTGELFF

d_gene: NA
v_gene: TRBV9
j_gene: TRBJ2-3
abundance: NA
CDR3nt: TGTGCCAGCAGCGAGAGGACTGAACTTACAGATACGCAGTATTTT
CDR3aa: CASSERTELTDTQYF

d_gene: TRBD2
v_gene: TRBV6-1
j_gene: TRBJ2-1
abundance: NA
CDR3nt: TGTGCCAGCAGTGAATCGGGACTAGGGAGAGGTGTTCCCTACAATGAGCAGTTCTTC
CDR3aa: CASSESGLGRGVPYNEQFF

d_gene: TRBD1
v_gene: TRBV30
j_gene: TRBJ2-3
abundance: NA
CDR3nt: TGTGCCTGGGGGACAGGTTTGGGCACAGATACGCAGTATTTT
CDR3aa: CAWGTGLGTDTQYF

d_gene: TRBD1
v_gene: TRBV7-9
j_gene: TRBJ1-4
abundance: NA
CDR3nt: TGTGCCAGCAGCCCAGGACAGGGAGTTGAAAAACTGTTTTTT
CDR3aa: CASSPGQGVEKLFF

d_gene: NA
v_gene: TRBV25-1
j_gene: TRBJ1-2
abundance: NA
CDR3nt: TGTGCCAGCAGTGAATATAGGCGGGACACCACAAAAAGTGGCGGCTACACCTTC
CDR3aa: CASSEYRRDTTKSGGYTF

d_gene: NA
v_gene: TRBV9
j_gene: TRBJ1-1
abundance: NA
CDR3nt: TGTGCCAGCAGCGCCCGACAGGACACTGAAGCTTTCTTT
CDR3aa: CASSARQDTEAFF

d_gene: NA
v_gene: TRBV19
j_gene: TRBJ1-1
abundance: NA
CDR3nt: TGTGCCAGTAGTATGGGCCCGAGACTCCTGAACACTGAAGCTTTCTTT
CDR3aa: CASSMGPRLLNTEAFF

d_gene: TRBD2
v_gene: TRBV29-1
j_gene: TRBJ2-7
abundance: NA
CDR3nt: TGCAGCGTTGAAGATGGACTAGCGGGAGTCCCCGAGCAGTACTTC
CDR3aa: CSVEDGLAGVPEQYF

d_gene: NA
v_gene: TRBV15
j_gene: TRBJ1-1
abundance: NA
CDR3nt: TGTGCCACCAGCAGGGAGAAACCCAGGGGTAACACTGAAGCTTTCTTT
CDR3aa: CATSREKPRGNTEAFF

d_gene: TRBD1
v_gene: TRBV9
j_gene: TRBJ2-1
abundance: NA
CDR3nt: TGTGCCAGCAGCCCCCGGGACAGGGGAAATGAGCAGTTCTTC
CDR3aa: CASSPRDRGNEQFF

d_gene: NA
v_gene: TRBV1
j_gene: TRBJ2-3
abundance: once
CDR3nt: TGCACCAGCAGCCAAGATCTCCCTAGCGGGGGTGACACAGATACGCAGTATTTT
CDR3aa: CTSSQDLPSGGDTDTQYF

d_gene: NA
v_gene: TRBV27
j_gene: TRBJ2-3
abundance: NA
CDR3nt: TGTGCCAGCAGTTTCGTCGTGGGTACGCAGTATTTT
CDR3aa: CASSFVVGTQYF

d_gene: TRBD2
v_gene: TRBV19
j_gene: TRBJ2-1
abundance: NA
CDR3nt: TGTGCCAGTCAATCCCTAGGGACTAGTTTTTACAATGAGCAGTTCTTC
CDR3aa: CASQSLGTSFYNEQFF

d_gene: NA
v_gene: TRBV19
j_gene: TRBJ1-3
abundance: NA
CDR3nt: TGTGCCAGTAGTATTGGGATGACAATCTCTGGAAACACCATATATTTT
CDR3aa: CASSIGMTISGNTIYF

d_gene: NA
v_gene: TRBV5-6
j_gene: TRBJ1-4
abundance: NA
CDR3nt: TGTGCCAGCAGCTTGGGGCCTAATGAAAAACTGTTTTTT
CDR3aa: CASSLGPNEKLFF

d_gene: NA
v_gene: TRBV15
j_gene: TRBJ1-6
abundance: NA
CDR3nt: TGTGCCACCAGCAGAGTCCATGTCGGGGGAAATTCACCCCTCCACTTT
CDR3aa: CATSRVHVGGNSPLHF

d_gene: NA
v_gene: TRBV27
j_gene: TRBJ1-1
abundance: NA
CDR3nt: TGTGCCAGCAGTTTAAGTAGCAACGGACATGAAGCTTTCTTT
CDR3aa: CASSLSSNGHEAFF

d_gene: TRBD1
v_gene: TRBV27
j_gene: TRBJ2-7
abundance: NA
CDR3nt: TGTGCCGTGGGGACAGCCTTCTACGAGCAGTACTTC
CDR3aa: CAVGTAFYEQYF

d_gene: NA
v_gene: TRBV7-9
j_gene: TRBJ1-5
abundance: NA
CDR3nt: TGTGCCAGCAGCCCAGAAATGGGGGGCTGGCAGCCCCAGCATTTT
CDR3aa: CASSPEMGGWQPQHF

d_gene: TRBD1
v_gene: TRBV5-4
j_gene: TRBJ2-5
abundance: NA
CDR3nt: TGTGCCAGCAGCTTGGGACAGGGGGCGGGTCAAGAGACCCAGTACTTC
CDR3aa: CASSLGQGAGQETQYF

d_gene: NA
v_gene: TRBV28
j_gene: TRBJ1-4
abundance: NA
CDR3nt: TGTGCCAGCAGTTTGTCGGGGCCAGCAACTAATGAAAAACTGTTTTTT
CDR3aa: CASSLSGPATNEKLFF

d_gene: TRBD1
v_gene: TRBV7-9
j_gene: TRBJ1-1
abundance: NA
CDR3nt: TGTGCCAGCAGCTTAGCCCAGACAGGGTGGACTGAAGCTTTCTTT
CDR3aa: CASSLAQTGWTEAFF

d_gene: NA
v_gene: TRBV28
j_gene: TRBJ2-7
abundance: NA
CDR3nt: TGTGCCAGCACCGGAAAAGCCTACGAGCAGTACTTC
CDR3aa: CASTGKAYEQYF

d_gene: TRBD2
v_gene: TRBV7-6
j_gene: TRBJ2-1
abundance: NA
CDR3nt: TGTGCCAGCAGCTTAGCTCCTAGCGGGAGGGCCACCTTCTTC
CDR3aa: CASSLAPSGRATFF

d_gene: TRBD2
v_gene: TRBV18
j_gene: TRBJ2-2
abundance: NA
CDR3nt: TGTGCCAGCTCAGCCCGACCGGGACTAGAGAACACCGGGGAGCTGTTTTTT
CDR3aa: CASSARPGLENTGELFF

d_gene: TRBD1
v_gene: TRBV6-1
j_gene: TRBJ2-5
abundance: few
CDR3nt: TGTGCCAGCAGTGCGAGACAGGGGGGAGAGACCCAGTACTTC
CDR3aa: CASSARQGGETQYF

d_gene: NA
v_gene: TRBV11-2
j_gene: TRBJ2-7
abundance: NA
CDR3nt: TGTGCCAGCAGCTTAGAACCAGGGATAGTATCCTACGAGCAGTACTTC
CDR3aa: CASSLEPGIVSYEQYF

d_gene: NA
v_gene: TRBV19
j_gene: TRBJ2-7
abundance: NA
CDR3nt: TGTGCCAGTAGTATAGGTATACAGTCCTACGAGCAGTACTTC
CDR3aa: CASSIGIQSYEQYF

d_gene: TRBD1
v_gene: TRBV4-2
j_gene: TRBJ2-4
abundance: NA
CDR3nt: TGTGCCAGCGGCAGGGGGCAACAGAACATTCAGTACTTC
CDR3aa: CASGRGQQNIQYF

d_gene: NA
v_gene: TRBV19
j_gene: TRBJ1-2
abundance: NA
CDR3nt: TGTGCCAGTAGTAACCAGAGGAGCCCACCGTTCTATGGCTACACCTTC
CDR3aa: CASSNQRSPPFYGYTF

d_gene: TRBD1
v_gene: TRBV5-1
j_gene: TRBJ2-7
abundance: once
CDR3nt: TGCGCCAGCAGCTTGGGGACAGGTGGCACCTACGAGCAGTACTTC
CDR3aa: CASSLGTGGTYEQYF

d_gene: NA
v_gene: TRBV15
j_gene: TRBJ1-5
abundance: NA
CDR3nt: TGTGCCACCAGCAGAGATGGGAGGTCCAATCAGCCCCAGCATTTT
CDR3aa: CATSRDGRSNQPQHF

d_gene: NA
v_gene: TRBV27
j_gene: TRBJ2-7
abundance: NA
CDR3nt: TGTGCCAGCAGTTTAATGGAGGGGTGGTACGAGCAGTACTTC
CDR3aa: CASSLMEGWYEQYF

d_gene: TRBD1
v_gene: TRBV27
j_gene: TRBJ2-7
abundance: NA
CDR3nt: TGTGCCAGCAGTTTGGGGCAGGGGGACTACGAGCAGTACTTC
CDR3aa: CASSLGQGDYEQYF

d_gene: TRBD2
v_gene: TRBV6-5
j_gene: TRBJ2-5
abundance: NA
CDR3nt: TGTGCCAGCAGTTACATCCGAGCGGGACGGGAGACCCAGTACTTC
CDR3aa: CASSYIRAGRETQYF

d_gene: NA
v_gene: TRBV7-2
j_gene: TRBJ2-3
abundance: NA
CDR3nt: TGTGCCAGCAGCTTTTTGGGAGGTACAGATACGCAGTATTTT
CDR3aa: CASSFLGGTDTQYF

d_gene: NA
v_gene: TRBV27
j_gene: TRBJ2-7
abundance: NA
CDR3nt: TGTGCCAGCAGGCCTCCGGGTCTCTACGAGCAGTACTTC
CDR3aa: CASRPPGLYEQYF